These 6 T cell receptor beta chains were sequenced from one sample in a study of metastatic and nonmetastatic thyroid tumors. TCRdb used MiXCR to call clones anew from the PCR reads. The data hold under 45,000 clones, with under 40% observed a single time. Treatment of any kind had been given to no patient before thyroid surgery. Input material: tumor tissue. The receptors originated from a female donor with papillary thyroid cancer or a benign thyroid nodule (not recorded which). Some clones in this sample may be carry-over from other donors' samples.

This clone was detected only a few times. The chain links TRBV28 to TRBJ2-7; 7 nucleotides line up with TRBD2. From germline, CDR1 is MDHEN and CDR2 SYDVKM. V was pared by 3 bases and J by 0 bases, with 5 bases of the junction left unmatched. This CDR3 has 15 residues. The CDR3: CASSLERGSSYEQYF. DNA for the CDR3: TGTGCCAGCAGTTTGGAGCGGGGAAGCTCCTACGAGCAGTACTTC.

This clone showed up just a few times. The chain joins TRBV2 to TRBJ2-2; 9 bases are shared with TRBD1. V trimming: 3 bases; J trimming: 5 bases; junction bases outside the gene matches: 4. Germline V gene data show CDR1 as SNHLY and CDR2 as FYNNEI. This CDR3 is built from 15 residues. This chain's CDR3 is CASSDGGQGTGELFF. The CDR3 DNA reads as TGTGCCAGCAGTGATGGGGGACAGGGAACCGGGGAGCTGTTTTTT.

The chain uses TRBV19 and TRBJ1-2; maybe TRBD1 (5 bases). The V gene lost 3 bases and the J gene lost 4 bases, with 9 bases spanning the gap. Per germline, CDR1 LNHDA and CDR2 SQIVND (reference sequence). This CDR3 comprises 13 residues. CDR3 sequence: CASSIGGGYGYTF. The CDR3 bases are TGTGCCAGTAGTATTGGGGGTGGCTATGGCTACACCTTC.

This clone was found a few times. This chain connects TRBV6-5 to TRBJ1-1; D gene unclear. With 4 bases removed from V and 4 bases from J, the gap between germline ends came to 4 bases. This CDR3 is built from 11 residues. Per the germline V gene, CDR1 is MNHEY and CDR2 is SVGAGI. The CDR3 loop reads CASSCPTEAFF. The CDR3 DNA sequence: TGTGCCAGCAGTTGTCCCACTGAAGCTTTCTTT.

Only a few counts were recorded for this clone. As DNA, the CDR3 is TGTGCCAGCCGGAACGCAAACGAGCAGTACTTC. Translation gives CASRNANEQYF. J is TRBJ2-7 and V is TRBV27, with D uncertain. The germline V and J ends were trimmed by 8 bases and 5 bases, with 10 bases remaining between them. CDR3 size: 11 residues. CDR1 is MNHEY, CDR2 SMNVEV, per germline (reference sequence).

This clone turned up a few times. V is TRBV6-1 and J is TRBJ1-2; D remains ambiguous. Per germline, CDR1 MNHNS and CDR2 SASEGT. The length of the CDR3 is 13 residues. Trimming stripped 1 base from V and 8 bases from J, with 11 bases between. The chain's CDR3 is CASSEGLLGGYTF. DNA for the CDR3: TGTGCCAGCAGTGAAGGGCTACTCGGGGGCTACACCTTC.